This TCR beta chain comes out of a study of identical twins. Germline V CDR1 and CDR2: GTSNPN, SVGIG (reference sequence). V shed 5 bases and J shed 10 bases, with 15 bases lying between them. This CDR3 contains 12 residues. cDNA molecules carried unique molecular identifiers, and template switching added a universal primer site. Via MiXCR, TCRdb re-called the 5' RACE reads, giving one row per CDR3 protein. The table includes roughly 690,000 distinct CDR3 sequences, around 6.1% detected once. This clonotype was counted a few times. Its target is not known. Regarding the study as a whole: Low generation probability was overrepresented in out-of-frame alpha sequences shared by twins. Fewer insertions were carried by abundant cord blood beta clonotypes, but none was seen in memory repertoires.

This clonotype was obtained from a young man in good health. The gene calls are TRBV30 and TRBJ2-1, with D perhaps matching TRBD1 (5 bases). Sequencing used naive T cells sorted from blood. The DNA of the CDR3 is TGTGCCTGGGCCCGGACAACCTTCGAGCAGTTCTTC. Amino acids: CAWARTTFEQFF.